Described below is a single T cell receptor beta chain sequence and its context. Its antigen is not known. Germline V gene lookup returns CDR1 SGHAT and CDR2 FQNNGV. The CDR3 is 14 residues long. With V trimmed by 5 bases and J by 0 bases, 2 bases remained unmatched. The data originate from a study of cytomegalovirus exposure and HLA in healthy donors. Some clones are missing from TCRdb's copy, which holds only in-frame ones; the method was immunoSEQ multiplex PCR. Of nearly 200,000 clones listed, 84% are singletons. The study's findings and limits: CMV antigen specificity was confirmed in vitro for three CMV-associated chains. The tendency of first-cohort TCR clusters to co-occur in the 110 or so validation repertoires emerged from a later analysis.

The source material was PBMCs. This TCR derives from a woman aged 30 to 39 in good health and CMV-seropositive. This chain connects TRBV11-2 to TRBJ2-3; 7 bases align to TRBD2. The CDR3 sequence is CASSLSGSTDTQYF. DNA for the CDR3: TGTGCCAGCAGCCTTAGCGGGAGCACAGATACGCAGTATTTT. Looking up the rest from reference TRBV11-2 and TRBJ2-3 gives the full variable domain: EAGVAQSPRYKIIEKRQSVAFWCNPISGHATLYWYQQILGQGPKLLIQFQNNGVVDDSQLPKDRFSAERLKGVDSTLKIQPAKLEDSAVYLCASSLSGSTDTQYFGPGTRLTVL.